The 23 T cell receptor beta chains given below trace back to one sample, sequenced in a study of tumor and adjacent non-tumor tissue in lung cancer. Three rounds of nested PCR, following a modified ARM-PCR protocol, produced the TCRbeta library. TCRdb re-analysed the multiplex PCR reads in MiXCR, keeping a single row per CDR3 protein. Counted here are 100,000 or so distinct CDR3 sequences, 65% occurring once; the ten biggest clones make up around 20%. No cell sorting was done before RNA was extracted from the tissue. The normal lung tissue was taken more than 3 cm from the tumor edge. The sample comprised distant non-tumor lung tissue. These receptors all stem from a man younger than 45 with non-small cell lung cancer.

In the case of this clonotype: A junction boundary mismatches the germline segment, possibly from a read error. The CDR3 nucleotides are TGTGCCTGCAGCTTAGACGTCAGGGACGACTACGAGCAGTACTTC. It codes for CACSLDVRDDYEQYF. The rearrangement uses TRBV11-2 and TRBJ2-7, with D perhaps assigned TRBD1 or TRBD2 (5 bases each). This CDR3 spans 15 amino acids. Germline V CDR1 and CDR2: SGHAT, FQNNGV.

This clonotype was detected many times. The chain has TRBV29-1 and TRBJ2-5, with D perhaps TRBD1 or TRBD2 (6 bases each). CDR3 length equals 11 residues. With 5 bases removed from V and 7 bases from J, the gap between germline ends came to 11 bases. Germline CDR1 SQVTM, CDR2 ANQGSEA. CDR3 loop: CSVRGEGTQYF. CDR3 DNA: TGCAGCGTTAGGGGGGAAGGGACCCAGTACTTC.

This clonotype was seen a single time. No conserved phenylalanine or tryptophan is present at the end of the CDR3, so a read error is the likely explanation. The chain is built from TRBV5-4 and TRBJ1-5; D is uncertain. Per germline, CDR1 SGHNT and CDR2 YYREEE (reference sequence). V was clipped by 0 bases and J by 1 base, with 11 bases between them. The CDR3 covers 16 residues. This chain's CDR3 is CASSLAGDGSNQPQHS. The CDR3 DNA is TGTGCCAGCAGCTTGGCCGGGGATGGGAGCAATCAGCCCCAGCATTCT.

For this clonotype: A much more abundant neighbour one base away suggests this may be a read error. CDR3 nucleotides: TGTGCCAGCAGTATTGGGACGGAGGCCTTCCAAGAGACCCGGTACTTC. Its protein product is CASSIGTEAFQETRYF. The chain is built from TRBV28 and TRBJ2-5; either TRBD1 or TRBD2 may supply D (5 bases each). The CDR3 is 16 residues long. The germline V gene encodes CDR1 MDHEN and CDR2 SYDVKM.

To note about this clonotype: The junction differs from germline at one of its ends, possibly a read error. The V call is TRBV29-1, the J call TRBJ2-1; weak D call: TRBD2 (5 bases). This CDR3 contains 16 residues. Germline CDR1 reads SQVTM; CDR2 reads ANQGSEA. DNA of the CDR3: TGCAGTGTTGAAGATCTCGACGGGATTTCCTACAATGAGCAGTCCTTC. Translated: CSVEDLDGISYNEQSF.

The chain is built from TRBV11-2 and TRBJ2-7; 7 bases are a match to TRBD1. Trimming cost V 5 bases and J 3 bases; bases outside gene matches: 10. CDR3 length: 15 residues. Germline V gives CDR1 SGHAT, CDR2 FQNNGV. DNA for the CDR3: TGTGCCAGCAGCCAGCGACGGGACAGATTCTACGAGCAGTACTTC. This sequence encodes CASSQRRDRFYEQYF.

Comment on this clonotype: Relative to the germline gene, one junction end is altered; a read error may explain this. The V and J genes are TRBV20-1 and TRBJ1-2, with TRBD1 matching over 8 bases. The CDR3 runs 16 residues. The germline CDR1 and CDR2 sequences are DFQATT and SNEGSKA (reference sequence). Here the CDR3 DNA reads TGCGGTGCTAGTTTAGCTGTCGGACAGGGCTTCTATGGCTACACCTTC. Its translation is CGASLAVGQGFYGYTF.

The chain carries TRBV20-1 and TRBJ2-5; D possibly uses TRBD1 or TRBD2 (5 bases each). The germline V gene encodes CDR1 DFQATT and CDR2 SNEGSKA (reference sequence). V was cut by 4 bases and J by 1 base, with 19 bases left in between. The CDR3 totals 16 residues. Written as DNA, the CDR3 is TGCAGTGCTAAAGATCCCGAAAGAGGGGTCCAAGAGACCCAGTACTTC. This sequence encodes CSAKDPERGVQETQYF.

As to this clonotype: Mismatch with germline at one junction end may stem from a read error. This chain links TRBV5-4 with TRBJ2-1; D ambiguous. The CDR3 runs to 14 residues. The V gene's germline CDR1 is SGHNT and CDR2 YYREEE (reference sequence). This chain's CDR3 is CTSISTATYNEQFF. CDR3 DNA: TGTACCAGTATCTCGACGGCTACCTACAATGAGCAGTTCTTC.

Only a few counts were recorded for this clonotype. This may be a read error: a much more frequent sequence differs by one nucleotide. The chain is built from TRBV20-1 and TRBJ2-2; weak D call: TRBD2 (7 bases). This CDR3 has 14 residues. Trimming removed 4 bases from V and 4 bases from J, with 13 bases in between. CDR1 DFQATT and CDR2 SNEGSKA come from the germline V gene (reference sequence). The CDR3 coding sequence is TGCAGTGCTAACCAGGGAGGGGGCACCGGGGAGCTGTTTTTT. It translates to CSANQGGGTGELFF.

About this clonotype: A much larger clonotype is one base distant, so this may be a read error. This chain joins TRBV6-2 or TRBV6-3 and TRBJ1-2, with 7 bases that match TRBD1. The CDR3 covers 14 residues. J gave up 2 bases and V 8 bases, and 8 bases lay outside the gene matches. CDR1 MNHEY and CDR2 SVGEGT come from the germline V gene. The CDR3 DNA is TGTGCCAGCTGTTCGACAGGGCCGAACTATGGCTACACCTTC. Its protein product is CASCSTGPNYGYTF.

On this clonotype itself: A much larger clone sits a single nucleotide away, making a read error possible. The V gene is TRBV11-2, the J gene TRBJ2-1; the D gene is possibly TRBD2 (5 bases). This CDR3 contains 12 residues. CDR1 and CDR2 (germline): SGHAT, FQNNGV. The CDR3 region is CSSSFGLTEQFF. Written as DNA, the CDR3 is TGTTCCAGCAGCTTTGGACTGACTGAGCAATTCTTC. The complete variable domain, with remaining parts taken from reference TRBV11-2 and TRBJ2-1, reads EAGVAQSPRYKIIEKRQSVAFWCNPISGHATLYWYQQILGQGPKLLIQFQNNGVVDDSQLPKDRFSAERLKGVDSTLKIQPAKLEDSAVYLCSSSFGLTEQFFGPGTRLTVL.

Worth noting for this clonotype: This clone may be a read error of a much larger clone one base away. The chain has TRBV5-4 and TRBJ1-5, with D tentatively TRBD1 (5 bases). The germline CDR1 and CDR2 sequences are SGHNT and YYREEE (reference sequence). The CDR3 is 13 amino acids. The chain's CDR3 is CASSLGQYQHQHF. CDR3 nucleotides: TGTGCCAGCAGCTTGGGACAGTATCAGCACCAGCATTTT.

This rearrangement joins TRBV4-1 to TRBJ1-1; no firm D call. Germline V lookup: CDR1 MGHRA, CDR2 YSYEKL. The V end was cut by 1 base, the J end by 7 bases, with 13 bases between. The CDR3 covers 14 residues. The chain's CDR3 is CASSQGVPRGEAFF. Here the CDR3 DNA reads TGCGCCAGCAGCCAAGGGGTCCCTCGAGGTGAAGCTTTCTTT.

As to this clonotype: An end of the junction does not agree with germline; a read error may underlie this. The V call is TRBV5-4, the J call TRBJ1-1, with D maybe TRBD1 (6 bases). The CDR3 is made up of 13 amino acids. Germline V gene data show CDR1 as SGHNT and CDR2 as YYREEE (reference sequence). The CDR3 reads CASSLEGVPEALF. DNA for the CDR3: TGTGCCAGCAGCTTGGAGGGGGTCCCTGAAGCTCTCTTT.

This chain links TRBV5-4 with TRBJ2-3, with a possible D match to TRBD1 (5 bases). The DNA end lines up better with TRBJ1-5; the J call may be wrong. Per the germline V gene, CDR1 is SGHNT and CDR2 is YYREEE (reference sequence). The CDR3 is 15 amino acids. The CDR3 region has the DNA TGTGCCAGCGCTCACCGGGACGCCTTCCCAGATACGCAGCATTTT. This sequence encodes CASAHRDAFPDTQHF.

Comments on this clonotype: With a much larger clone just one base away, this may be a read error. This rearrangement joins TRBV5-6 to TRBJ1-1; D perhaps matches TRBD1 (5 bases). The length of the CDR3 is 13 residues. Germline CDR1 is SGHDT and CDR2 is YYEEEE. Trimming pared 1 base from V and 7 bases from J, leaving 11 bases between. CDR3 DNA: TGTGCCAGCAGCTTGTGGCAGGGAGGTGAAGCTTTCTTT. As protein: CASSLWQGGEAFF.

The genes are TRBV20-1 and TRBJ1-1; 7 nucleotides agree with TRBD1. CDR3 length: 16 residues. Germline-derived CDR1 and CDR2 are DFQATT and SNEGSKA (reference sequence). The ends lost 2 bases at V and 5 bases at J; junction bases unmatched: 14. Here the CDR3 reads CSARRGPAPGGTEAFF. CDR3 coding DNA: TGCAGTGCTAGAAGGGGGCCAGCCCCGGGAGGGACTGAAGCTTTCTTT.

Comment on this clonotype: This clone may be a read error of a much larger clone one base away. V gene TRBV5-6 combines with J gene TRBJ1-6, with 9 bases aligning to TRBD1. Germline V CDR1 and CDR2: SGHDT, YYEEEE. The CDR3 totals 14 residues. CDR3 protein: CVSSKQGALSPLHF. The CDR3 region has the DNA TGTGTCAGCAGCAAACAGGGGGCTCTTTCACCCCTCCACTTT.

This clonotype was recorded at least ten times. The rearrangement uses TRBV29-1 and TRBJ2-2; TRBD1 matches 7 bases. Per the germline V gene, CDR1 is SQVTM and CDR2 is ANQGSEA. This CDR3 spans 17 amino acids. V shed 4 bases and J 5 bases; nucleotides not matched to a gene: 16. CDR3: CSVAGTASKGPTGELFF. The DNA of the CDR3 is TGCAGCGTTGCCGGGACAGCCTCGAAAGGCCCAACCGGGGAGCTGTTTTTT.

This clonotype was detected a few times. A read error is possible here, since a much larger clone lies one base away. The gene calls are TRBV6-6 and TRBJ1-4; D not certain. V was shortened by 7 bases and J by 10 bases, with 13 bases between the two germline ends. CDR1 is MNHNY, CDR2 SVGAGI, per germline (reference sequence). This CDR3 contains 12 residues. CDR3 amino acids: CASMDARGKLFF. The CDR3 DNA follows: TGTGCCAGCATGGATGCGCGCGGAAAACTGTTTTTT.

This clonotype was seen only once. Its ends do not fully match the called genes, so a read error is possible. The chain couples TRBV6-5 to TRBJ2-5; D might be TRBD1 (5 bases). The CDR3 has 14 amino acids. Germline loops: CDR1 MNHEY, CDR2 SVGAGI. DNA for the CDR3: TGTGCCAGCATAGGAAGGGGATACCAAGAGGCCCAGTACTTC. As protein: CASIGRGYQEAQYF.

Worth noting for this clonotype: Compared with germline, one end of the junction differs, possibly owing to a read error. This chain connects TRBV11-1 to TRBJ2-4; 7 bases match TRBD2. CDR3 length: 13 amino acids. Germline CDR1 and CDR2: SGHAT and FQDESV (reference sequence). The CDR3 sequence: CVSSLGGANIQNF. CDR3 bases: TGTGTCAGCAGCCTGGGAGGGGCAAACATTCAGAACTTC.